This T cell receptor (beta chain) originates from a study of vaccination effects on CD4 cells after COVID-19. Study overall: The post-vaccine samples were taken, at the median, 72 days after the second dose.

The CDR3 runs 12 residues. Germline lookup yields CDR1 DFQATT and CDR2 SNEGSKA (reference sequence). V was trimmed by 3 bases and J by 6 bases, leaving 11 bases between them. Generated by immunoSEQ multiplex PCR, the TCRdb table keeps only in-frame clones and is missing some. The sample shows 12,000 to 15,000 clones, 60% to 85% of them seen only once. Sequencing followed a ViraFEST assay step that expanded antigen-specific CD4+ T cells with viral peptide pools. An approximately 10-day culture period preceded the isolation of CD4+ T cells. Convalescent patients had PCR-confirmed SARS-CoV-2 infection between March and December 2020. Of the BNT162b2 and mRNA-1273 vaccines, participants received two doses of one or the other. With approximately 9.8 ug/ml peptides and roughly 11 IU/ml IL-2, fewer than 2.5 million PBMC per well were cultured. On both days 3 and 7, half of the culture medium was replaced with IL-2 medium.

Worth noting for this clone: Its antigen is not known.

The chain joins TRBV20-1 to TRBJ1-1; D uncertain. The clonotype comes from a human donor who had a prior SARS-CoV-2 infection. Material: CD4+ T cells from PBMCs cultured with HCoV-NL63 spike peptides, obtained after COVID-19 vaccination. CDR3 in DNA: TGCAGTGCTAGTGCGGAGGTCGCTGAAGCTTTCTTT. This gives the protein CSASAEVAEAFF.